Detailed here is one T cell receptor (beta chain). The germline V gene has CDR1 GTSNPN and CDR2 SVGIG (reference sequence). The CDR3 has 13 residues. Between the trimmed V and J ends, which lost 0 bases and 3 bases, there was a span of 7 bases. These data are taken from a study of blood T cell repertoires in COVID-19. TCRdb's table, derived via immunoSEQ multiplex PCR, lists solely in-frame clones and lacks some. The sample lists some 180,000 clones; around 80% were seen once. Material: PBMCs or T cells enriched from blood (not recorded which). The TCR comes from a man aged 55 to 70 who had been exposed to COVID-19. The V and J genes are TRBV30 and TRBJ2-3, with D tentatively TRBD2 (5 bases). In DNA, the CDR3 is TGTGCCTGGAGTGTAACGGGAACAGATACGCAGTATTTT. Residues: CAWSVTGTDTQYF.